The TCR beta chain described here comes from a study of molecular identifiers for immune sequencing clone quantification. Using its own MiXCR run on the PCR reads, TCRdb lists one record per CDR3 protein. This sample carries approximately 100,000 distinct CDR3 sequences, approximately 40% of them seen once, and the ten largest clones take around 3.8%. About this clonotype: Its matching antigen is unknown.

Study results and caveats: Whereas naive cells kept under 1% of molecules in clones above 20 RNA copies, such clones held over 97% in effectors.

The CDR3 spans 16 residues. Germline-derived CDR1 and CDR2 are MNHEY and SMNVEV (reference sequence). V was cut by 5 bases and J by 3 bases, with 20 bases left in between. The V and J genes are TRBV27 and TRBJ2-7; D is uncertain. This receptor was identified in a human donor in good health. Some libraries in this study had Jurkat cell RNA spiked in. The sample taken for sequencing was naive CD8+ T cells from blood, with Jurkat cell RNA spiked in. Subset of the sample: FACS-sorted CD8+CD4-CCR7+CD45RA+ naive T cells. CDR3 bases: TGTGCCAGCAGTGGCCTAGGAGCCCGCGACCTCTACGAGCAGTACTTC. Translated: CASSGLGARDLYEQYF.